Sequencing of this TCR beta chain was carried out in a study of blood T cell repertoires in COVID-19. The wider study: Acute and convalescent COVID-19 specimens originated in the United States, Italy and Spain. T cells, B-cell-depleted T cells, or PBMCs provided the cDNA or gDNA that served as material.

Original analysis: Using reference gene primer amplification, nucleated cell counts were estimated. Assay: immunoSEQ multiplex PCR; the TCRdb copy retains only in-frame clones and omits some. The V and J calls and the clone size are those of that table, but D and trimming were determined from the DNA. The sample carries some 110,000 clones, 86% recorded once. This CDR3 contains 14 residues. Germline loops: CDR1 LNHDA, CDR2 SQIVND (reference sequence). With V trimmed by 6 bases and J by 2 bases, 5 bases remained unmatched. Sequencing was performed on peripheral blood. This clonotype was sampled from a human donor in a cohort sampled during active COVID-19. V is TRBV19 and J is TRBJ1-1, with 8 positions matching TRBD1. The DNA for the CDR3 is TGTGCCAGTAGGGAGGACAGGGTTAACACTGAAGCTTTCTTT. Amino acid sequence: CASREDRVNTEAFF.